The rows below give T cell receptor beta chains drawn from one sample of a study of T cells in localized non-small cell lung cancer. Sequenced by immunoSEQ multiplex PCR; TCRdb stores in-frame clones only, minus some. The table has fewer than 35,000 clones, 85% to 90% seen once. This sample comprised peripheral blood, obtained before any cancer treatment. These TCRs come from a male donor at least 60 years old with stage III lung adenocarcinoma. Each CDR3 is given with its conserved first and last residue. Each record gives: D gene, J gene, clone size, V gene, CDR3 DNA, CDR3 protein. A D gene is named only where the DNA matches it firmly. Where a row states a size, it is once, few, many or the class of an expanded clone; other rows omit it.

NA | TRBJ1-1 | once | TRBV9 | TGTGCCAGCAGCGTGGTCCGGGGGGTGACTGAAGCTTTCTTT | CASSVVRGVTEAFF
NA | TRBJ1-1 | NA | TRBV7-9 | TGTGCCAGCAGCTTAGATTTGTACAGTGAAGCTTTCTTT | CASSLDLYSEAFF
NA | TRBJ2-7 | NA | TRBV6-5 | TGTGCCAGCAGCCTCCTTCTGGGGGCCTACGAGCAGTACTTC | CASSLLLGAYEQYF
NA | TRBJ2-3 | NA | TRBV5-1 | TGCGCCAGCAGCGTCGGGAGTTCATCTAGCACAGATACGCAGTATTTT | CASSVGSSSSTDTQYF
TRBD1 | TRBJ1-1 | NA | TRBV7-3 | TGTGCCAGCAGCTTCCCGGACAGGGAAGGCACTGAAGCTTTCTTT | CASSFPDREGTEAFF
NA | TRBJ1-6 | NA | TRBV30 | TGTGCCGGAGGTTTGATGGGACGGCCTAATAATTCACCCCTCCACTTT | CAGGLMGRPNNSPLHF
TRBD1 | TRBJ1-5 | NA | TRBV27 | TGTGCCAGCAGTTTAGGGACAGGGGGTGGTCAGCCCCAGCATTTT | CASSLGTGGGQPQHF
TRBD2 | TRBJ2-4 | few | TRBV29-1 | TGCAGCGTTGCCACTGGGCTAGCGGGGACCCTTCAGTACTTC | CSVATGLAGTLQYF
NA | TRBJ2-3 | NA | TRBV29-1 | TGCAGCGTCCGGACAGCCACTGGCACAGATACGCAGTATTTT | CSVRTATGTDTQYF
TRBD2 | TRBJ2-7 | NA | TRBV11-2 | TGTGCCAGCAGCCCCTCGACTAGCGGACAACCAGCCGAGCAGTACTTC | CASSPSTSGQPAEQYF
NA | TRBJ2-5 | NA | TRBV30 | TGTGCCTGGAGTGTAGGTCTGGCGGGGGAGACCCAGTACTTC | CAWSVGLAGETQYF
NA | TRBJ1-2 | NA | TRBV18 | TGTGCCAGCTCACCAGTGGGGGACTATGGCTACACCTTC | CASSPVGDYGYTF
NA | TRBJ1-5 | NA | TRBV18 | TGTGCCAGCTCGCTTACCAGGGATCAGCCCCAGCATTTT | CASSLTRDQPQHF
TRBD2 | TRBJ2-7 | NA | TRBV4-1 | TGCGCCAGCAGCCAAGTTGGGACTAGCGGGAGATACGAGCAGTACTTC | CASSQVGTSGRYEQYF
NA | TRBJ2-5 | NA | TRBV11-2 | TGTGCCAGCAGCTTCGGGGGGCGAGAGACCCAGTACTTC | CASSFGGRETQYF
NA | TRBJ1-6 | few | TRBV27 | TGTGCCAGCAGTGAAATTTATCCGTTGGGCTCACCCCTCCACTTT | CASSEIYPLGSPLHF
TRBD2 | TRBJ2-3 | NA | TRBV7-2 | TGTGCCAGCAGCCACCTGTGGGGGCTAGCGGGTGCTTTACGGCAGTATTTT | CASSHLWGLAGALRQYF
TRBD1 | TRBJ1-2 | NA | TRBV19 | TGTGCCAGTACCATCGGGACAGTCTATGGCTACACCTTC | CASTIGTVYGYTF
NA | TRBJ1-4 | NA | TRBV11-2 | TGTGCCAGCAGCACCCGACCGGAGAGGGCTAATGAAAAACTGTTTTTT | CASSTRPERANEKLFF
TRBD2 | TRBJ2-1 | NA | TRBV7-9 | TGTGCCAGCAGTCTCCTCGGTAGGGAGGGTAAGAATGAGCAGTTCTTC | CASSLLGREGKNEQFF
TRBD1 | TRBJ1-3 | NA | TRBV6-6 | TGTGCCACCTGGGGACAGGGGGCGTCTGGAAACACCATATATTTT | CATWGQGASGNTIYF
NA | TRBJ1-1 | NA | TRBV19 | TGTGCCAGTAGTATAGAGCCGTTGAACACTGAAGCTTTCTTT | CASSIEPLNTEAFF
NA | TRBJ1-1 | NA | TRBV5-6 | TGTGCCAGCAGCTTGCTTCCGGAGGGCACTGAAGCTTTCTTT | CASSLLPEGTEAFF
NA | TRBJ1-2 | NA | TRBV7-6 | TGTGCCAGCAGCTCCGGGCGGGACCTGTCTGGCTACACCTTC | CASSSGRDLSGYTF
NA | TRBJ1-1 | NA | TRBV5-1 | TGCGCCAGCAGCAACCAGGGATTGGGGACTGAAGCTTTCTTT | CASSNQGLGTEAFF
NA | TRBJ1-4 | NA | TRBV7-9 | TGTGCCAGCAGCTTAGCGCGGGGCTGGAGGGAAAAACTGTTTTTT | CASSLARGWREKLFF
NA | TRBJ1-2 | NA | TRBV9 | TGTGCCAGCAGCCCCCGATTAGCGTCGACTGTCTATGGCTACACCTTC | CASSPRLASTVYGYTF
NA | TRBJ2-7 | once | TRBV13 | TGTGCCAGCAGCCCAAGGGACTGGTCTACCGAGCAGTACTTC | CASSPRDWSTEQYF
NA | TRBJ1-5 | NA | TRBV2 | TGTGCCAGCAGTGTATCGGTTAGCCAGCCCCAGCATTTT | CASSVSVSQPQHF
NA | TRBJ1-1 | NA | TRBV5-6 | TGTGCCAGCAGCTTGGTCGCAGGGGTGAACACTGAAGCTTTCTTT | CASSLVAGVNTEAFF
NA | TRBJ2-1 | NA | TRBV6-1 | TGTGCCAGCAGTGAAGCGCCTTACAATGAGCAGTTCTTC | CASSEAPYNEQFF
TRBD2 | TRBJ2-5 | NA | TRBV18 | TGTGCCAGCTCACCCCTAGCGGGCAACGCGATGGAGACCCAGTACTTC | CASSPLAGNAMETQYF
TRBD1 | TRBJ2-2 | once | TRBV29-1 | TGCAGCGGGGGACAGTACACCGGGGAGCTGTTTTTT | CSGGQYTGELFF
NA | TRBJ2-1 | NA | TRBV30 | TGTGCCTGGACAAGGAGCTCCTACAATGAGCAGTTCTTC | CAWTRSSYNEQFF
TRBD1 | TRBJ1-6 | NA | TRBV9 | TGTGCCAGCAGCGTAGTGGGGACAGAAAATTCACCCCTCCACTTT | CASSVVGTENSPLHF
NA | TRBJ2-1 | NA | TRBV6-5 | TGTGCCAGCAGCTCACCTGTATACAATGAGCAGTTCTTC | CASSSPVYNEQFF
NA | TRBJ1-2 | NA | TRBV19 | TGTGCCAGTCGTATCGCAGGGCAGAACTATGGCTACACCTTC | CASRIAGQNYGYTF
NA | TRBJ1-2 | NA | TRBV19 | TGTGCCAGTAGTTCCGAGGGGGGCTGGGACTATGGCTACACCTTC | CASSSEGGWDYGYTF
NA | TRBJ1-3 | NA | TRBV6-1 | TGTGCCAGCATTATAAGCTCTGGAAACACCATATATTTT | CASIISSGNTIYF
TRBD1 | TRBJ1-3 | NA | TRBV18 | TGTGCCAGCTCACAACCGGGACAGGGGGCTGGAAACACCATATATTTT | CASSQPGQGAGNTIYF
NA | TRBJ2-7 | NA | TRBV7-9 | TGTGCCAGCAGCTCAAATTATCCTACCAACGAGCAGTACTTC | CASSSNYPTNEQYF
NA | TRBJ2-1 | NA | TRBV4-1 | TGCGCCAGCAGCCAATCCGGGGAAGGGCAGTTCTTC | CASSQSGEGQFF
NA | TRBJ1-1 | few | TRBV19 | TGTGCCAGTAGGACCGGGTGGACTGAAGCTTTCTTT | CASRTGWTEAFF
NA | TRBJ2-1 | NA | TRBV5-1 | TGCGCCAGCAGCTTCCGGGCCTACAATGAGCAGTTCTTC | CASSFRAYNEQFF
NA | TRBJ1-4 | NA | TRBV5-1 | TGCGCCAGCAGCTTGAGTCAGTTGGGGTTGGAAAAACTGTTTTTT | CASSLSQLGLEKLFF